This T cell receptor beta chain was retrieved from a study of OX40 agonist ivuxolimab in advanced cancers. Across the study: Patients received intravenous ivuxolimab every 2 weeks at 0.01 to 10 mg/kg. Eligibility admitted prior anti-PD-1, anti-PD-L1 or anti-CTLA-4 therapy; about 40% had some. Three patients responded partially, comprising one with hepatocellular carcinoma and two with cutaneous melanoma. Overall study findings and caveats: Low normalized clonal expansion also occurred in some nonresponding patients.

Produced via immunoSEQ multiplex PCR; TCRdb's table is partial and in-frame only. The profile shows 70,000 or so clones, about 83% of them singletons. CDR1 and CDR2 from the germline V gene are SGHDT and YYEEEE. Between the trimmed V and J ends, which lost 4 bases and 4 bases, there was a span of 18 bases. The CDR3 runs to 15 residues. This clone was detected only a few times. Antigen unknown. Sequenced material: CD4+ or CD8+ T cells sorted from blood, taken in a trial of the OX40 agonist ivuxolimab. This receptor was identified in an adult with an advanced solid tumor such as melanoma, head and neck, liver or kidney cancer. The chain combines TRBV5-6 with TRBJ2-7; unclear D gene. The CDR3, as DNA: TGTGCCAGCAGCACCCAGGATGCGAGAATTTACGAGCAGTACTTC. It yields the protein CASSTQDARIYEQYF. The whole variable domain, remainder taken from reference TRBV5-6 and TRBJ2-7, is DAGVTQSPTHLIKTRGQQVTLRCSPKSGHDTVSWYQQALGQGPQFIFQYYEEEERQRGNFPDRFSGHQFPNYSSELNVNALLLGDSALYLCASSTQDARIYEQYFGPGTRLTVT.